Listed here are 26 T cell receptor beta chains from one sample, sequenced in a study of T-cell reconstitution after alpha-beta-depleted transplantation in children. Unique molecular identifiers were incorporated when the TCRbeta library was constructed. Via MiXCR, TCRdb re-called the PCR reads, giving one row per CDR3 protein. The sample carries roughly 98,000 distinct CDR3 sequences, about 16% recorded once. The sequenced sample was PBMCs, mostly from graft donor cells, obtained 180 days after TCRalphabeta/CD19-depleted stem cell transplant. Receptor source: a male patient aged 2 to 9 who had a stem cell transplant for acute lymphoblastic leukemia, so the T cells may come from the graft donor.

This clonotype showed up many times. CDR3 sequence (DNA): TGTGCCAGCAGTCCTCAAAGTCCCGGGGAGCAGTACTTC. This sequence encodes CASSPQSPGEQYF. The chain uses TRBV6-1 and TRBJ2-7; D is uncertain. Trimming removed 5 bases at V and 7 bases at J, with 15 bases between. The germline V gene has CDR1 MNHNS and CDR2 SASEGT. CDR3 length: 13 residues.

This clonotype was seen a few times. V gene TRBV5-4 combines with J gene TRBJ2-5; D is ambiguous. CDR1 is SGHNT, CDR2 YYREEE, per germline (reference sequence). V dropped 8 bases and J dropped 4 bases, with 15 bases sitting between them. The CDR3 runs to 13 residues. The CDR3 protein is CASKHWAGETQYF. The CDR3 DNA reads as TGTGCCAGTAAGCACTGGGCCGGAGAGACCCAGTACTTC.

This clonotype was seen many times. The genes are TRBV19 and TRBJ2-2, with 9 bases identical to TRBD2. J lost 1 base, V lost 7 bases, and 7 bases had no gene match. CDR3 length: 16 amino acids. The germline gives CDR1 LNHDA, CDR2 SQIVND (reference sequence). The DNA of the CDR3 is TGTGCCAGTACCTCGGGACTAGCTGAGAACACCGGGGAGCTGTTTTTT. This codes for CASTSGLAENTGELFF. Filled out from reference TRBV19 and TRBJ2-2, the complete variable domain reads DGGITQSPKYLFRKEGQNVTLSCEQNLNHDAMYWYRQDPGQGLRLIYYSQIVNDFQKGDIAEGYSVSREKKESFPLTVTSAQKNPTAFYLCASTSGLAENTGELFFGEGSRLTVL.

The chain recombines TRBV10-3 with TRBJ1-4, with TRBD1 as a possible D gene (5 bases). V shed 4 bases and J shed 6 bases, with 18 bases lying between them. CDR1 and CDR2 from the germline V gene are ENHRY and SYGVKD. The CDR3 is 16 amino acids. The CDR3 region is CAISVGTHEADEKLFF. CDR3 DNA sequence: TGTGCCATCAGTGTAGGGACTCACGAAGCAGATGAAAAACTGTTTTTT.

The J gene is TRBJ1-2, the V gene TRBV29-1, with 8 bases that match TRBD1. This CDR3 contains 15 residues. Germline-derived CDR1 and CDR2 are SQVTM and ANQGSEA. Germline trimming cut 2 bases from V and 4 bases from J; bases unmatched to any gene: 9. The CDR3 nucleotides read TGCAGCGTTGAAAAGGACAGGGACCTAACCTATGGCTACACCTTC. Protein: CSVEKDRDLTYGYTF.

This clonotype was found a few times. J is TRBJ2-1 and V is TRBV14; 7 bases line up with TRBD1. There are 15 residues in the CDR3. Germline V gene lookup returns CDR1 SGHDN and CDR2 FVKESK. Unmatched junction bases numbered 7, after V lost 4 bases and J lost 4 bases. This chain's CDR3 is CASSRTGTVYNEQFF. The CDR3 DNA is TGTGCCAGCAGCCGAACCGGGACAGTATACAATGAGCAGTTCTTC.

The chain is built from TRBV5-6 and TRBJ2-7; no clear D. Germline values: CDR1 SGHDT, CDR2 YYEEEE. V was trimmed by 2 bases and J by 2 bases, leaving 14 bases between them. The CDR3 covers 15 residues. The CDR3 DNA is TGTGCCAGCAGCTTTCCGGAAAGTGAAGCCTACGAGCAGTACTTC. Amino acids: CASSFPESEAYEQYF.

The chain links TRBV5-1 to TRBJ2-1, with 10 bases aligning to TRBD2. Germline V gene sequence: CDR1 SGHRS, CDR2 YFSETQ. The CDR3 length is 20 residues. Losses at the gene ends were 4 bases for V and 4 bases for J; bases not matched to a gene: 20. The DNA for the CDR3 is TGCGCCAGCAGCCTGCGCCGAACTAGCGGGACCGTCCAAGGGTACAATGAGCAGTTCTTC. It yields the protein CASSLRRTSGTVQGYNEQFF.

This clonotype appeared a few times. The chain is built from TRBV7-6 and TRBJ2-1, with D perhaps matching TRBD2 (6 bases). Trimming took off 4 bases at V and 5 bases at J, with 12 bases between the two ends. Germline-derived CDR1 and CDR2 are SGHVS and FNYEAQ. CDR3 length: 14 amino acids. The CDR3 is CASSSLGSHNEQFF. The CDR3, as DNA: TGTGCCAGCAGCTCGCTCGGGAGCCACAATGAGCAGTTCTTC.

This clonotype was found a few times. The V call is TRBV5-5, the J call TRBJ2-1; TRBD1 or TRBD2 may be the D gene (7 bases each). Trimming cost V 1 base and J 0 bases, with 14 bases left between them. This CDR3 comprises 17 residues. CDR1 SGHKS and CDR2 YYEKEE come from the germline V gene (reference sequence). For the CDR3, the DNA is TGTGCCAGCAGCTTGATCGCCAGGGGGGGCTCCTACAATGAGCAGTTCTTC. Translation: CASSLIARGGSYNEQFF.

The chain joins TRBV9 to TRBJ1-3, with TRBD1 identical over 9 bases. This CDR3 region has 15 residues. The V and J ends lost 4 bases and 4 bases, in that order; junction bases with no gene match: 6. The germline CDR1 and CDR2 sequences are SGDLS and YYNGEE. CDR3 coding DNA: TGTGCCAGCAGCACCCGGGACAGGGACGGAAACACCATATATTTT. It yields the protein CASSTRDRDGNTIYF.

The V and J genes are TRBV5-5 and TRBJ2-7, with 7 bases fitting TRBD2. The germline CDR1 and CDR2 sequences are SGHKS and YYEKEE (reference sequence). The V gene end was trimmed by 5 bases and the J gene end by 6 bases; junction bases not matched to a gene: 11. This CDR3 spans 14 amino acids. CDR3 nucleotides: TGTGCCAGCAGATCCCCTGGGGGGGGTCGCGAGCAGTACTTC. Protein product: CASRSPGGGREQYF.

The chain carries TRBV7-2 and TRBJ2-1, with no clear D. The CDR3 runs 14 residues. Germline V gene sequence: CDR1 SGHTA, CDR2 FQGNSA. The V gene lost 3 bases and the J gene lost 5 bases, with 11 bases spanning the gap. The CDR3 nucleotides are TGTGCCAGCAGCTTTCTTGAACTGAACAATGAGCAGTTCTTC. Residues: CASSFLELNNEQFF.

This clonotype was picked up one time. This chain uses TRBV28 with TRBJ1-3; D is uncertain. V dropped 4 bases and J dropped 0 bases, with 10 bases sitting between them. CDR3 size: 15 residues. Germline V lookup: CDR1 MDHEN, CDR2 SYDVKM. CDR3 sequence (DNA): TGTGCCAGCAGTTCCCCGGGATCCTCTGGAAACACCATATATTTT. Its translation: CASSSPGSSGNTIYF.

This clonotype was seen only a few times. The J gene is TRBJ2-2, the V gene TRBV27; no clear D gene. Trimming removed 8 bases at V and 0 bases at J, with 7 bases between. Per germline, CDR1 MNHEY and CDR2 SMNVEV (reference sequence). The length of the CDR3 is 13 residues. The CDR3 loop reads CASGQANTGELFF. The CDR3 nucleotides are TGTGCCAGCGGGCAGGCGAACACCGGGGAGCTGTTTTTT.

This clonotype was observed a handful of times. CDR3 loop: CASSSAGEQYF. The CDR3 nucleotides are TGCGCCAGCAGCTCCGCTGGCGAGCAGTACTTC. The genes are TRBV5-1 and TRBJ2-7, with no clear D. The CDR3 spans 11 residues. In germline, CDR1 is SGHRS, CDR2 YFSETQ. With 3 bases removed from V and 6 bases from J, the gap between germline ends came to 7 bases.

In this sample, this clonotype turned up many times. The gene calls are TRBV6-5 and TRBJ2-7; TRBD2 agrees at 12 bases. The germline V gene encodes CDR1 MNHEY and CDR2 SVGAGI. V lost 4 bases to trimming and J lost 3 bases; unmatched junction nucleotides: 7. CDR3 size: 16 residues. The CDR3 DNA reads TGTGCCAGCAGTTCTCACGGGGGACTAGCGGGCTACGAGCAGTACTTC. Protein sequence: CASSSHGGLAGYEQYF.

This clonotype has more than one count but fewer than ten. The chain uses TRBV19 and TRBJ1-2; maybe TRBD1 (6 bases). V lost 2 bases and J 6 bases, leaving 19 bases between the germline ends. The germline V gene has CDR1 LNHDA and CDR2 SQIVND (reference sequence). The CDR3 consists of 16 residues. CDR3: CASSISGTLSLHGYTF. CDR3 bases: TGTGCCAGTAGTATATCCGGGACACTTTCCCTCCATGGCTACACCTTC.

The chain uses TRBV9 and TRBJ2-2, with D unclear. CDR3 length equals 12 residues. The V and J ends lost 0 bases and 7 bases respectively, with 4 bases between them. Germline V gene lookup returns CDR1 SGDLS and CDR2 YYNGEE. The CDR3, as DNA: TGTGCCAGCAGCGTAGTGGTCGGGGAGCTGTTTTTT. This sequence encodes CASSVVVGELFF. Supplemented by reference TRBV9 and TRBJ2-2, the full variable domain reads DSGVTQTPKHLITATGQRVTLRCSPRSGDLSVYWYQQSLDQGLQFLIQYYNGEERAKGNILERFSAQQFPDLHSELNLSSLELGDSALYFCASSVVVGELFFGEGSRLTVL.

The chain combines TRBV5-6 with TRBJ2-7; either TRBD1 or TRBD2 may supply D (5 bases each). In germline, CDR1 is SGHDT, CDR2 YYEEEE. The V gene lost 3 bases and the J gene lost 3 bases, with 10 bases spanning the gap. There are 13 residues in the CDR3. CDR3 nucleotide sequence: TGTGCCAGCAGCTCCGGGACGAACTACGAGCAGTACTTC. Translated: CASSSGTNYEQYF.

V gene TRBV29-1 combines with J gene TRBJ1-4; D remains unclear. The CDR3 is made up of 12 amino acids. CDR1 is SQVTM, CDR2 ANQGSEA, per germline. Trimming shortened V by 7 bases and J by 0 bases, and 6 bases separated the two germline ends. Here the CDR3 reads CSALATNEKLFF. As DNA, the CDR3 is TGCAGCGCCTTGGCAACTAATGAAAAACTGTTTTTT.

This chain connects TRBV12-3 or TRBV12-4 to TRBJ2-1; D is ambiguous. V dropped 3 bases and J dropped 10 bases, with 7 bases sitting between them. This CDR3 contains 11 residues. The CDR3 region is CASSFRQEQFF. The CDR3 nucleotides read TGTGCCAGCAGTTTTCGGCAGGAGCAGTTCTTC.

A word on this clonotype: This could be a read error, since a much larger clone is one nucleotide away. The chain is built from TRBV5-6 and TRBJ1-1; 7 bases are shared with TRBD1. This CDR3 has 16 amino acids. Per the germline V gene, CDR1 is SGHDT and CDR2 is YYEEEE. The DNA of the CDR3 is TGTGCCAGCAGCTTGGACAGGGGATTGAGAAACACTGTAGCTTTCTTT. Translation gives CASSLDRGLRNTVAFF.

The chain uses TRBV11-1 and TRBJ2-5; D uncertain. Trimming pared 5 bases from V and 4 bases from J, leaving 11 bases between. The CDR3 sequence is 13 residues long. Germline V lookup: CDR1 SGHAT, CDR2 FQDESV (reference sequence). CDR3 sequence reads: CASSRSRLETQYF. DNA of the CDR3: TGTGCCAGCAGCAGATCCAGGTTAGAGACCCAGTACTTC.

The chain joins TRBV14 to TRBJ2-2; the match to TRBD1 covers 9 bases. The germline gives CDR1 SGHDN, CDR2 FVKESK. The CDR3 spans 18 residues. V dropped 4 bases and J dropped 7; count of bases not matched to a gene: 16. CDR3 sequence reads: CASSPRWRRTGVNGELFF. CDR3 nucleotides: TGTGCCAGCAGCCCCCGCTGGAGGAGGACAGGGGTTAACGGGGAGCTGTTTTTT.

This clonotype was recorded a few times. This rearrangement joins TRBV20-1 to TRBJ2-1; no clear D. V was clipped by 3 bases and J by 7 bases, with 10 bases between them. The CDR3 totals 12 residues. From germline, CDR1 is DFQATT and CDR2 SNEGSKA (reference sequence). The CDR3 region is CSASPPANEQFF. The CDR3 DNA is TGCAGTGCTAGTCCTCCGGCAAATGAGCAGTTCTTC.